Each of the 19 T cell receptor beta chains below was sequenced from the same sample in a study of CD8+CD57+ T cells in acquired aplastic anemia (dated by TCRdb to between 2017 and 2018). Patients chosen for sequencing had shown expansion of CD8+CD57+ cells by flow cytometry. TCRdb records Illumina HiSeq 2000 as the sequencer. Genomic DNA served as template for TCR beta VDJ combination and CDR3 sequence profiling. The raw public reads went through TCRdb reprocessing: fastp at Q25, MiXCR clone calling, in-frame beta chains kept. A single entry per CDR3 protein holds the most common genes and DNA from its merged rows. A total of 210,000 or so distinct CDR3 sequences appear in this sample, almost 50% of them only once. 15% to 20% of the sample belongs to the ten largest clones. The sample taken for sequencing was sorted CD4+, CD8+, or CD8+CD57+ T cells (not recorded which) from PBMCs. The receptors shown here come from a human donor with aplastic anemia.

This clonotype was picked up many times. V gene TRBV29-1 combines with J gene TRBJ1-1; D not resolved. The CDR3 is 10 amino acids. The germline CDR1 and CDR2 sequences are SQVTM and ANQGSEA. Trimming stripped 7 bases from V and 3 bases from J, with 6 bases between. The CDR3, as DNA: TGCAGCGGGGGTTACACTGAAGCTTTCTTT. Its protein is CSGGYTEAFF.

There are many counts of this clonotype. The chain combines TRBV7-8 with TRBJ1-1, with 10 nucleotides matching TRBD1. The CDR3 contains 13 residues. The V gene's germline CDR1 is SGHVS and CDR2 FQNEAQ. V was pared by 3 bases and J by 11 bases, with 6 bases of the junction left unmatched. The CDR3 DNA follows: TGTGCCAGCAGCTTCAGCGGGACAGGGGCCGCTTTCTTT. Amino acid sequence: CASSFSGTGAAFF.

The rearrangement joins TRBV6-5 to TRBJ2-5, with D unclear. The V gene's germline CDR1 is MNHEY and CDR2 SVGAGI. V dropped 6 bases and J dropped 4 bases, with 9 bases sitting between them. CDR3 length: 12 residues. CDR3 bases: TGTGCCAGCAGCCCCGATAGAGAGACCCAGTACTTC. This encodes CASSPDRETQYF.

This clonotype was detected many times. The chain carries TRBV6-5 and TRBJ2-5, with 13 bases matching TRBD2. Germline V lookup: CDR1 MNHEY, CDR2 SVGAGI. The CDR3 spans 15 residues. V trimming: 5 bases; J trimming: 8 bases; junction bases outside the gene matches: 8. CDR3 in amino acids: CASSLSTSGGPTQYF. For the CDR3, the DNA is TGTGCCAGCAGTCTATCGACTAGCGGGGGGCCAACCCAGTACTTC.

This clonotype came up a few times. This chain joins TRBV19 and TRBJ1-1, with D possibly TRBD1 on 5 matching bases. V was cut by 7 bases and J by 3 bases, with 15 bases left in between. The CDR3 sequence is 14 residues long. Germline lookup yields CDR1 LNHDA and CDR2 SQIVND (reference sequence). In DNA form, the CDR3 reads TGTGCCAGTAACGACGGGGCCGGAGACACTGAAGCTTTCTTT. This translates into CASNDGAGDTEAFF.

A few counts support this clonotype. The final CDR3 position lacks the conserved phenylalanine or tryptophan, pointing to a likely read error. V and J are TRBV7-9 and TRBJ1-2; D remains unclear. Germline V gene lookup returns CDR1 SEHNR and CDR2 FQNEAQ (reference sequence). This CDR3 contains 16 residues. The CDR3 DNA follows: TGCGCCAGCAGCTTAGCGCAACAGCCCGGCCACTATGGCTACACCCTC. Its protein product is CASSLAQQPGHYGYTL.

This clonotype was seen ten or more times. V usage is TRBV7-9 and J usage is TRBJ2-5, with 10 nucleotides matching TRBD2. From germline, CDR1 is SEHNR and CDR2 FQNEAQ (reference sequence). This CDR3 spans 16 amino acids. The trim removed 2 bases at V and 1 base at J, leaving 4 bases unmatched. DNA of the CDR3: TGTGCCAGCAGCTTAAGGTCTAGCGGGGGCCAAGAGACCCAGTACTTC. Encoded protein: CASSLRSSGGQETQYF.

A single count supports this clonotype. With a much larger clone just one base away, this may be a read error. This rearrangement joins TRBV11-2 to TRBJ2-1; D perhaps matches TRBD2 (7 bases). CDR3 length: 12 residues. Per the germline V gene, CDR1 is SGHAT and CDR2 is FQNNGV. CDR3 bases: TGTGCCTGCAGCTGGGAGGGGGGAGGGCAGTTCTTC. Amino acids: CACSWEGGGQFF.

CDR3 amino acids: CASRSTGPYNSPLHF. CDR3 in DNA: TGTGCCAGCAGGTCGACAGGGCCCTATAATTCACCCCTCCACTTT. The genes are TRBV10-3 and TRBJ1-6; 7 bases fit TRBD1. This CDR3 contains 15 residues. Trimming at V came to 10 bases and at J to 2 bases, leaving 8 bases not matched to a gene. In germline, CDR1 is ENHRY, CDR2 SYGVKD.

The gene calls are TRBV7-2 and TRBJ2-7; maybe TRBD2 (5 bases). Germline V gene lookup returns CDR1 SGHTA and CDR2 FQGNSA. With 3 bases removed from V and 2 bases from J, the gap between germline ends came to 14 bases. The CDR3 extends over 15 amino acids. CDR3 nucleotides: TGTGCCAGCAGCTTGCAAGCGGAAGCTGCCTACGAGCAGTACGTC. Protein sequence: CASSLQAEAAYEQYV.

The chain employs TRBV29-1 and TRBJ1-3, with a possible D match to TRBD1 (5 bases). The germline CDR1 and CDR2 sequences are SQVTM and ANQGSEA. V was clipped by 4 bases and J by 1 base, with 8 bases between them. CDR3 length: 13 residues. CDR3 in DNA: TGCAGCGTTGGTGAGGGGTCTGGAAACACCATATATTTT. It codes for CSVGEGSGNTIYF.

This clonotype was recorded many times. The V gene is TRBV7-8, the J gene TRBJ2-7, with D unclear. The CDR3 loop spans 14 amino acids. In germline, CDR1 is SGHVS, CDR2 FQNEAQ. The germline V and J ends were trimmed by 2 bases and 5 bases, with 13 bases remaining between them. The CDR3 region is CASSLRWGKHEQYF. The DNA of the CDR3 is TGTGCCAGCAGCTTACGATGGGGTAAACACGAGCAGTACTTC.

The V gene is TRBV5-1, the J gene TRBJ2-2, with D unclear. Deletions cut 3 bases from V and 5 bases from J, with 11 bases between. Looked up from germline, CDR1 is SGHRS and CDR2 is YFSETQ. This CDR3 is 14 amino acids long. CDR3 DNA: TGCGCCAGCAGCTATTGGACCGAGACCGGGGAGCTGTTTTTT. Translated: CASSYWTETGELFF.

This clonotype was seen only once. A much larger clonotype is one base distant, so this may be a read error. Because it lacks the conserved phenylalanine or tryptophan at the end, this CDR3 is likely a read error. V gene TRBV27 combines with J gene TRBJ1-5, with TRBD1 matching 7 bases. The junction had 11 bases not matched to a gene; V was cut back by 6 bases and J by 6 bases. This CDR3 spans 15 amino acids. Germline CDR1 and CDR2: MNHEY and SMNVEV (reference sequence). CDR3 region: CASRPYDRAGQPQHS. The CDR3 bases are TGTGCCAGCAGACCGTATGACAGGGCCGGTCAGCCCCAGCATTCT.

Concerning this clonotype itself: It is unclear where the CDR3 begins or ends on the DNA, so no DNA is shown, and the CDR3 is as TCRdb lists it. This chain's CDR3 is CASREGVRLRAGHF. The genes are TRBV2 and TRBJ1-5; the D call of TRBD1 is as the table states it, not checked on the DNA. The CDR3 adds up to 14 amino acids, both ends counted. The germline V gene has CDR1 SNHLY and CDR2 FYNNEI.

As concerns this clonotype: One base away lies a much larger clone, so this may be a sequencing read error. J is TRBJ1-3 and V is TRBV5-6; perhaps TRBD1 as D (5 bases). V was pared by 5 bases and J by 8 bases, with 20 bases between. The V gene's germline CDR1 is SGHDT and CDR2 YYEEEE. This CDR3 has 15 amino acids. The CDR3 coding sequence is TGTGCCAGCAGAAGCAGGGTTGGAAGGTTGGACACCATATATTTT. This encodes CASRSRVGRLDTIYF.

The rearrangement joins TRBV5-1 to TRBJ1-1; D call uncertain. CDR1 and CDR2 (germline): SGHRS, YFSETQ. Trimming removed 4 bases at V and 9 bases at J, with 10 bases between. The CDR3 is made up of 11 amino acids. CDR3 amino acids: CASSAGKKAFF. CDR3 DNA: TGCGCCAGCAGCGCCGGTAAAAAAGCTTTCTTT.

The chain joins TRBV20-1 to TRBJ2-7; D perhaps matches TRBD2 (6 bases). Germline V gives CDR1 DFQATT, CDR2 SNEGSKA (reference sequence). The CDR3 has 15 residues. V was cut by 0 bases and J by 6 bases, with 18 bases left in between. In DNA, the CDR3 is TGCAGTGCTAGAGATGTATCGGGGGTTAATCGCGAGCAGTACTTC. The encoded protein is CSARDVSGVNREQYF.

This clonotype appeared a few times. The rearrangement joins TRBV15 to TRBJ1-5; unclear D gene. Between the trimmed V and J ends, which lost 2 bases and 3 bases, there was a span of 11 bases. The CDR3 has 15 amino acids. Germline V CDR1 and CDR2: LNHNV, YYDKDF (reference sequence). CDR3 amino acids: CATSRRDVLNQPQHF. CDR3 sequence (DNA): TGTGCCACCAGCAGACGAGACGTACTCAATCAGCCCCAGCATTTT.